Sequencing of this TCR beta chain was carried out in a study of T cell repertoires in cytomegalovirus infection. In germline, CDR1 is ENHRY, CDR2 SYGVKD. V dropped 7 bases and J dropped 2 bases, with 13 bases sitting between them. The CDR3 sequence is 14 residues long. In TCRdb, the reads were re-called with MiXCR into one record per CDR3 protein. The table has 200,000 to 250,000 distinct CDR3 sequences, less than 50% seen once. With regard to this clonotype: As yet, its antigen is unknown.

Study-level points and caveats: In two of eight donors, the top clonotype was HLA-C-restricted CMV-specific.

This clonotype was obtained from a human donor in good health (CMV status not recorded). Some clones in this sample may be carry-over from other donors' samples. The starting material was CD8+ T cells from cultured PBMCs, obtained from culture after CMV antigen stimulation. This sequence joins TRBV10-3 and TRBJ2-3; no firm D call. CDR3 sequence (DNA): TGTGCCATCATGGAGCTGCCTTTCACAGATACGCAGTATTTT. It specifies CAIMELPFTDTQYF.